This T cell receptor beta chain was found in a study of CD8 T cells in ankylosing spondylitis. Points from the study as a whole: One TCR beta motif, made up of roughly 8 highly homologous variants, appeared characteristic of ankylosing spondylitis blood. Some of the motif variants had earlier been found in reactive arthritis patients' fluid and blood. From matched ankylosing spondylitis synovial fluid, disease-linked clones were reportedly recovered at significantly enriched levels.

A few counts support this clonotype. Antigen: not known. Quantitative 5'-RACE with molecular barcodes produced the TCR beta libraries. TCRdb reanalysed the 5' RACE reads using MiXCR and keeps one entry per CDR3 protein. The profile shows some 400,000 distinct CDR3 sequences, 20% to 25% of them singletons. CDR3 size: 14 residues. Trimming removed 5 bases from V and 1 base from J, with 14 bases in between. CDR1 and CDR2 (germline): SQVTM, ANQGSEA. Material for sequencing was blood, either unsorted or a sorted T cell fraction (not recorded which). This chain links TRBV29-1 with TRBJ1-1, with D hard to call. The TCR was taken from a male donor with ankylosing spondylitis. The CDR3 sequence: CSVHPTAGNTEAFF. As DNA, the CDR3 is TGCAGCGTTCACCCTACGGCTGGGAACACTGAAGCTTTCTTT.